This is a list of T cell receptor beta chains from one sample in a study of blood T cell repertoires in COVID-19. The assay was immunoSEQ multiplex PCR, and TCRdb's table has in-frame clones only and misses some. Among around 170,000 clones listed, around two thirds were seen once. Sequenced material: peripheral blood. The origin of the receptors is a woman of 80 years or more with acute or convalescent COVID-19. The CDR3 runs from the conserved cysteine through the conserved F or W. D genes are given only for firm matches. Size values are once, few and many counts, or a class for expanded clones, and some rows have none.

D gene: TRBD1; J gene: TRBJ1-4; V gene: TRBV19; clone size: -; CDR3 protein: CASRATGLLTNEKLFF; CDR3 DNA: TGTGCCAGTAGGGCGACAGGGTTACTAACTAATGAAAAACTGTTTTTT
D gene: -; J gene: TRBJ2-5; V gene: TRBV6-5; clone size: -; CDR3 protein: CASSYSEGQETQYF; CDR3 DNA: TGTGCCAGCAGTTACTCGGAGGGACAAGAGACCCAGTACTTC
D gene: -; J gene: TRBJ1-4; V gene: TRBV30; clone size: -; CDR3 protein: CAWSVLNEKLFF; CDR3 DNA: TGTGCCTGGAGTGTCTTGAATGAAAAACTGTTTTTT
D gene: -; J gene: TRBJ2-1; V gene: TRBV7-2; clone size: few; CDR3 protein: CASSSFNVGLF; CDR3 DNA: TGTGCCAGCAGCTCATTCAACGTGGGGCTCTTC
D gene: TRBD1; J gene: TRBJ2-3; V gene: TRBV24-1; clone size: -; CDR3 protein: CATSDGQGAYTDTQYF; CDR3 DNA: TGTGCCACCAGTGATGGACAGGGGGCCTACACAGATACGCAGTATTTT
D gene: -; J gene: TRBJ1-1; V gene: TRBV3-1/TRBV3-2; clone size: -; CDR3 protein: CASSQGGEAFF; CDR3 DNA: TGTGCCAGCAGCCAGGGGGGTGAAGCTTTCTTT
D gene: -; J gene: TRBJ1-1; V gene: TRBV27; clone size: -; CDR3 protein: CASSPGGTEAFF; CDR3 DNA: TGTGCCAGCAGTCCCGGTGGCACTGAAGCTTTCTTT
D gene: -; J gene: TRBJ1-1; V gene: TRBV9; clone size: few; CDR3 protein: CASSVAQGLNTEAFF; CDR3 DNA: TGTGCCAGCAGCGTAGCTCAGGGGTTGAACACTGAAGCTTTCTTT
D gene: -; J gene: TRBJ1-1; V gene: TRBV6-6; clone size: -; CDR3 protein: CASRIDRNTEAFF; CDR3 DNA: TGTGCCAGCAGAATCGACAGGAACACTGAAGCTTTCTTT
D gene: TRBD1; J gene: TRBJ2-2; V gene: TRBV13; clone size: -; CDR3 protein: CARSRRQGAGVGELFF; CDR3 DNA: TGTGCCCGCAGCCGAAGACAGGGGGCGGGGGTCGGGGAGCTGTTTTTT
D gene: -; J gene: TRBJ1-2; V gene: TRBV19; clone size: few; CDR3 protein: CASSIGGIYGYTF; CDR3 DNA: TGTGCCAGTAGTATAGGCGGGATTTATGGCTACACCTTC
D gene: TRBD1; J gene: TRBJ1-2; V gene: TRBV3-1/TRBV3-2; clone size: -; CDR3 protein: CASSPNLGQGAVYGYTF; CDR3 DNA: TGTGCCAGCAGCCCCAACCTTGGACAGGGGGCTGTCTATGGCTACACCTTC
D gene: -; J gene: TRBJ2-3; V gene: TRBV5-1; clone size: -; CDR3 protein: CASSPRTTRTDTQYF; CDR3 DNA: TGCGCCAGCAGCCCAAGGACTACCCGCACAGATACGCAGTATTTT
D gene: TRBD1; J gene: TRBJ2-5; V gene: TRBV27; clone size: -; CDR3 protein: CASSFTGGETQYF; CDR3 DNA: TGTGCCAGCAGTTTTACAGGGGGAGAGACCCAGTACTTC
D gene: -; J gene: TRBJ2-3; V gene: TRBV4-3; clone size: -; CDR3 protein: CASSQEGGAFITDTQYF; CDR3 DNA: TGCGCCAGCAGCCAAGAAGGGGGGGCGTTTATCACAGATACGCAGTATTTT
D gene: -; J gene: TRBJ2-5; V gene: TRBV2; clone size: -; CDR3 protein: CASTVNRGGETQYF; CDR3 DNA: TGTGCCAGCACTGTCAACCGGGGTGGCGAGACCCAGTACTTC
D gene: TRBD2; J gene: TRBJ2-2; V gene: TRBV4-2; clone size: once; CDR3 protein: CASSQDVLAGSNTGELFF; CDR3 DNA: TGTGCCAGCAGCCAAGATGTCCTAGCGGGTTCGAACACCGGGGAGCTGTTTTTT
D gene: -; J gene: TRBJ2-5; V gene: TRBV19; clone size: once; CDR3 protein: CASTRRYGETQYF; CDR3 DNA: TGTGCCAGTACTCGGAGGTATGGAGAGACCCAGTACTTC
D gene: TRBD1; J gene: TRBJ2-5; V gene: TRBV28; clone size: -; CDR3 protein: CASQGTGGSQETQYF; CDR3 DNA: TGTGCCAGCCAAGGGACAGGGGGCAGCCAAGAGACCCAGTACTTC
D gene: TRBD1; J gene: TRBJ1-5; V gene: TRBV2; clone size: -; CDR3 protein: CASQVTGINQPQHF; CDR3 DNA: TGTGCCAGCCAGGTGACAGGGATCAATCAGCCCCAGCATTTT
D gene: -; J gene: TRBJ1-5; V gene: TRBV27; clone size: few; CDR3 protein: CASSLSAAYSNQPQHF; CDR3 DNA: TGTGCCAGCAGTTTATCTGCGGCATATAGCAATCAGCCCCAGCATTTT
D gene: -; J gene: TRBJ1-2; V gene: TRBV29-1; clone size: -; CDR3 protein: CSARVQGDYGYTF; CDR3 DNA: TGCAGCGCGCGGGTGCAGGGTGACTATGGCTACACCTTC
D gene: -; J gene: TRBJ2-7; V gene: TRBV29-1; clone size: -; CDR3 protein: CSVQRRGGEQYF; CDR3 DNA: TGCAGCGTTCAAAGAAGGGGTGGAGAGCAGTACTTC
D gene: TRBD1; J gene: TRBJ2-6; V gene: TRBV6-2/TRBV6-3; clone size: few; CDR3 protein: CASRPSSGQGAHGANVLTF; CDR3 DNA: TGTGCCAGCAGACCTTCTTCGGGACAGGGGGCGCATGGGGCCAACGTCCTGACTTTC
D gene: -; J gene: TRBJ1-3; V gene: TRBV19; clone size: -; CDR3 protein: CASSTGQTIGNTIYF; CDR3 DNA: TGTGCCAGTAGTACCGGACAGACTATTGGAAACACCATATATTTT
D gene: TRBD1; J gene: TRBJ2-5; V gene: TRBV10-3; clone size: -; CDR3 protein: CATGTGALQETQYF; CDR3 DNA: TGTGCCACGGGGACAGGGGCCTTGCAAGAGACCCAGTACTTC
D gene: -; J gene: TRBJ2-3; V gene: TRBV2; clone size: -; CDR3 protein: CASSGDSTDTQYF; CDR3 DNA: TGTGCCAGCAGCGGGGATAGCACAGATACGCAGTATTTT
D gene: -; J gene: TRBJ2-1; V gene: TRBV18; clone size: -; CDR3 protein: CASFTGKGEQFF; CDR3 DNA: TGTGCCAGCTTTACAGGGAAGGGCGAGCAGTTCTTC
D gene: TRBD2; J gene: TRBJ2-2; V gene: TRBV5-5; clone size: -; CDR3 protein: CASSPRAGGNTGELFF; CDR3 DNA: TGTGCCAGCAGCCCCCGAGCGGGAGGTAACACCGGGGAGCTGTTTTTT
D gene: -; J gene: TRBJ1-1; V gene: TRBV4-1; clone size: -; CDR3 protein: CASSQGPVSMNTEAFF; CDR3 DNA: TGCGCCAGCAGCCAAGGCCCAGTTTCGATGAACACTGAAGCTTTCTTT
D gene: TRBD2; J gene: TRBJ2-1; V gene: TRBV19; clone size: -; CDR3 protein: CASNYLAGAHEQFF; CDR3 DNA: TGTGCCAGTAATTACCTAGCGGGAGCTCATGAGCAGTTCTTC
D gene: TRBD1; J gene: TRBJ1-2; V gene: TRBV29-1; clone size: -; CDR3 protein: CSDQTGDYGYTF; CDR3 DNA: TGCAGCGACCAAACAGGGGACTATGGCTACACCTTC
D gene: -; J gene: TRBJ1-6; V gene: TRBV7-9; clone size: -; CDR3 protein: CASSPWLGRDSPLHF; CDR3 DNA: TGTGCCAGCAGCCCCTGGTTAGGGAGGGATTCACCCCTCCACTTT
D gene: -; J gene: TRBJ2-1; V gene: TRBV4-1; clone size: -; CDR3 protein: CASRSTGYNEQFF; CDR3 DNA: TGCGCCAGCCGCAGTACGGGATACAATGAGCAGTTCTTC
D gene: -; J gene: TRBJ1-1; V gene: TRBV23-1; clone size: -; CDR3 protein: CAPIVEAFF; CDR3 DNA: TGCGCCCCCATAGTTGAAGCTTTCTTT
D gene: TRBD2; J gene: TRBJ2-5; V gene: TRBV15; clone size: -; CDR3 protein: CATSRIAGVQETQYF; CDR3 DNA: TGTGCCACCAGCAGGATAGCGGGAGTTCAGGAGACCCAGTACTTC
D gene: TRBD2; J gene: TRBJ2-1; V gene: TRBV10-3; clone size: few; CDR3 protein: CATQGAGEYNEQFF; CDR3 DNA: TGTGCCACCCAAGGAGCGGGAGAGTACAATGAGCAGTTCTTC
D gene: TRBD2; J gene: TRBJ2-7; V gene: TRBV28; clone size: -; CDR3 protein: CASRATSGSYEQYF; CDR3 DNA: TGTGCCAGCAGGGCAACTAGCGGCTCCTACGAGCAGTACTTC
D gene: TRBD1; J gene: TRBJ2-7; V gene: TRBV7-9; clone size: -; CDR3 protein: CASSLERGQQYEQYF; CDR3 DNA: TGTGCCAGCAGCTTAGAGAGGGGACAGCAATACGAGCAGTACTTC
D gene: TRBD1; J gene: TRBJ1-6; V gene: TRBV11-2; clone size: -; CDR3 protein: CASSWGQFNSPLHF; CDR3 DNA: TGTGCCAGCAGCTGGGGACAGTTTAATTCACCCCTCCACTTT
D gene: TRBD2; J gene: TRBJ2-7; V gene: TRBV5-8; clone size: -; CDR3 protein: CASSLATLPAGEQYF; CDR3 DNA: TGTGCCAGCAGCTTGGCGACACTGCCAGCGGGGGAGCAGTACTTC
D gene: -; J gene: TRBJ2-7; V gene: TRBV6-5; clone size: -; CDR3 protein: CASTLRLGNSYEQYF; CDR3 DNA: TGTGCCAGCACCTTACGGCTAGGCAACTCCTACGAGCAGTACTTC
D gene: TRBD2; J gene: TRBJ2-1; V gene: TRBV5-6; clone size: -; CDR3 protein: CASSPLAGPPTYNEQFF; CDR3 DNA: TGTGCCAGCAGCCCTTTAGCGGGCCCCCCTACCTACAATGAGCAGTTCTTC
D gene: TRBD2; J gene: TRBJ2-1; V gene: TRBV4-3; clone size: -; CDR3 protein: CASSPNSGGDVYNEQFF; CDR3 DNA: TGCGCCAGCAGCCCAAATTCGGGGGGGGATGTCTACAATGAGCAGTTCTTC
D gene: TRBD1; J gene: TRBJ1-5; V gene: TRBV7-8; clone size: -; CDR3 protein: CASSPGQGVLNQPQHF; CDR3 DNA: TGTGCCAGCAGCCCCGGACAGGGGGTGTTAAATCAGCCCCAGCATTTT
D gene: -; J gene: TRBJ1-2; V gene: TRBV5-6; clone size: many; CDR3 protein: CASSLDFNYGYTF; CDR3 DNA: TGTGCCAGCAGCTTGGACTTTAACTATGGCTACACCTTC
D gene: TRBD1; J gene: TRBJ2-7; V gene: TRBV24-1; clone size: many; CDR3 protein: CATSESGGSYEQYF; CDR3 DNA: TGTGCCACCAGTGAATCAGGGGGCTCCTACGAGCAGTACTTC
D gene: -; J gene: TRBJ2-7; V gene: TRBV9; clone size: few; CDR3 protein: CASSGNGLEQYF; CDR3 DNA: TGTGCCAGCAGCGGGAATGGGCTCGAGCAGTACTTC
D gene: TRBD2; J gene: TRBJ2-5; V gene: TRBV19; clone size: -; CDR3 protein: CASKTSGQETQYF; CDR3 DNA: TGTGCCAGCAAAACTAGCGGACAAGAGACCCAGTACTTC
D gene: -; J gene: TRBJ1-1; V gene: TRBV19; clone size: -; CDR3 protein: CASSIYGAGENTEAFF; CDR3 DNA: TGTGCCAGTAGTATATATGGGGCAGGGGAGAACACTGAAGCTTTCTTT
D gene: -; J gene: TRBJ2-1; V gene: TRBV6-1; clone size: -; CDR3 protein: CASSRSYNEQFF; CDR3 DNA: TGTGCCAGCTCGCGCTCCTACAATGAGCAGTTCTTC
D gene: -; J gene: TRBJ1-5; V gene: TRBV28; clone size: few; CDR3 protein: CASSFVTGNSNQPQHF; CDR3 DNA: TGTGCCAGCAGTTTTGTGACAGGCAATAGCAATCAGCCCCAGCATTTT